This T cell receptor beta chain was found in a study of blood T cells in healthy people across ages (dated by TCRdb to between 2014 and 2017). In terms of the full investigation: Template switching captured roughly one uniquely barcoded TCR beta cDNA molecule per two T cells in model experiments. To track age-related changes in TCR beta repertoire diversity, the study relied on deep sequencing normalized with unique cDNA molecular identifiers. Four age groups were formed from the donors: young (average roughly 15 years), middle-aged (just under 40), aged (around 68) and long-lived (82). Two additional independent replicas of 1 million unique cDNA reads from the same blood draw were analyzed for two donors (one aged 18 to 30 and one aged 80 or older).

Overall study outcomes, separate from this receptor: The long-lived group showed more naive CD4+ T cells, fewer expanded clones and increased TCR diversity than the aged group, suggesting age selection. Observed TCR beta diversity per million T cells fell roughly linearly with age, and a significant reduction was already apparent by age roughly 41. Bulk unsorted PBMC profiling prevented conclusive comparison of naive and antigen-experienced compartments. Observed TCR beta diversity correlated strongly with the percentage of naive T cells measured by flow cytometry. Estimates of total diversity based on one million sequenced T cells were considered lower bounds and underestimates. Donor CMV infection status was unknown, potentially confounding age-related changes in expanded clonotypes.

Donors were a few dozen systemically healthy Caucasian individuals from Russia aged about 6 to 100 years. Approximately 9.3 milliliters of peripheral blood were drawn from each donor into EDTA-treated Vacutainer tubes. Ficoll-Paque density-gradient centrifugation was used to isolate PBMCs, with at least 7 million per sample. Trizol reagent was used to extract total RNA from the PBMCs, yielding at least 5 micrograms per sample. For every donor, an aliquot of PBMCs went through flow cytometry to measure the percentages of naive CD45RAhigh/CD27high T cells. Note on this clonotype: Its antigen has not been determined. No base qualities exist here, and no much larger clone lies one base off it.

Library preparation employed 5' RACE. Sequencing took place on an Illumina HiSeq 2500. A second PCR of 7 to 11 cycles was performed with a sample-barcoded 5' primer and a J-beta primer mix. A unique molecular identifier was introduced onto each TCR beta cDNA molecule by a template-switch 5' adaptor carrying 12 random nucleotides. Each sample yielded at least 2.5 million CDR3-containing paired-end reads. The Mint cDNA synthesis kit, primed by a TRBC-specific oligonucleotide, was used to synthesize first-strand cDNA from all RNA. All cDNA was treated with uracil-DNA glycosylase and then went through a first 18-cycle PCR with the universal primers M1SS and BC2_uni_R. The published analysis was carried out like this. For normalization, 1 million high-quality reads, each with a distinct molecular identifier, were randomly selected from each sample. Reads sharing molecular identifiers were discarded rather than binned into consensus sequences. MiTCR, set to a Q25 quality threshold and the strictest error-elimination algorithm, was used for CDR3 identification, clonotype clustering and error correction. A nonparametric unseen species model with Euler transformation was used to estimate lower-bound total TCR beta diversity. In-frame beta chains were kept once TCRdb had trimmed the public reads at Q25 with fastp and called clones with MiXCR. Every distinct CDR3 protein forms one entry, paired with its most common genes and DNA. TCRdb's processing, not the authors' own work, is the source of the V and J calls. Recorded for this sample are about 930,000 distinct CDR3 sequences; 25% to 30% of them occurred a single time. The top ten clones comprise roughly a tenth of the sample.

V and J lose 6 bases and 5 bases, and a span of 14 bases separates them. Via the germline V gene, CDR1 is KGHSH and CDR2 LQKENI. Including cysteine and phenylalanine, the CDR3 has 13 amino acids. The read is trimmed to its CDR3 DNA, 39 bases read in frame from base 1. These data were also filed under a second study, of T cells of mothers and their children. Per that second paper: The donors were nine systemically healthy Caucasian individuals, made up of three mothers and their six children. cDNA synthesis consumed the entire amount of extracted RNA, loaded at about 1.5 ug RNA in each 15 ul reaction. In the second PCR, sample barcodes and 2-4 random nucleotides were introduced via the M1S primer. Over 10 million TCR beta CDR3 reads came from each mother, compared with some 3 million reads from each child. TCR recombination output is similarly shaped by thymic selection in related and unrelated pairs, with a minor effect exerted by inherited differences. Related mother-child pairs always showed normalized repertoire overlap that was slightly higher than in unrelated mother-child pairs, though the difference was never significant. No persistent microchimeric T cell clones were found, with a detection sensitivity of approximately 100 clones per million clonotypes. Deep NGS was used in the study to compare the TCR beta repertoires of mothers and children and to look for features that separate related mother-child pairs from unrelated individuals. The mean age was around 42 +/- 4 years for the mothers and approximately 11 +/- 4 years for the children. After adapter ligation with NEBNext reagents, the libraries were sequenced on Illumina HiSeq 2000 with 100+100 nt paired-end reads. To prevent cross-contamination, the mother and child libraries were prepared one month apart and sequenced in separate runs. For each donor, between about 500,000 and 2,000,000 distinct TCR beta clonotypes were identified. Naive TCR beta clonotypes were estimated from low-frequency clonotypes matched to each donor's FACS-determined naive share, without sorting.

The chain links TRBV18 with TRBJ2-7; the D gene is perhaps TRBD1, from 6 matching bases. This sequence originates from a woman between 40 and 50 years old in good health. The source material was blood. The nucleotides are TGTGCCAGCTCGCTGACAGGTCCCCACGAGCAGTACTTC. This encodes CASSLTGPHEQYF.